One and the same sample provided the 32 T cell receptor beta chains below, sequenced in a study of blood T cell repertoires in COVID-19. The repertoire was sequenced with immunoSEQ multiplex PCR; TCRdb's copy has only in-frame clones and lacks some. The sample lists 150,000 to 200,000 clones, approximately 91% occurring once. The sample consisted of peripheral blood. The receptors stem from a man aged 65-85 years with active or convalescent COVID-19.

This sequence joins TRBV5-4 and TRBJ2-2, with unresolved D. The CDR3 runs 14 residues. The germline V gene encodes CDR1 SGHNT and CDR2 YYREEE (reference sequence). With 0 bases removed from V and 2 bases from J, the gap between germline ends came to 5 bases. The CDR3 sequence is CASSLASNTGELFF. CDR3 in DNA: TGTGCCAGCAGCTTGGCCAGTAACACCGGGGAGCTGTTTTTT.

The V call is TRBV28, the J call TRBJ1-2; 9 bases agree with TRBD1. The germline gives CDR1 MDHEN, CDR2 SYDVKM. CDR3 size: 15 residues. Unmatched junction bases numbered 12, after V lost 5 bases and J lost 8 bases. The DNA for the CDR3 is TGTGCCAGCAGTCCCCCGGACAGGGGACAACGGGGCTACACCTTC. Protein product: CASSPPDRGQRGYTF.

The chain employs TRBV10-3 and TRBJ2-1; D is perhaps TRBD2 (5 bases). Trimming stripped 7 bases from V and 5 bases from J, with 15 bases between. The CDR3 has 14 amino acids. In germline, CDR1 is ENHRY, CDR2 SYGVKD. CDR3 protein: CAIKMEVGDNEQFF. In nucleotides, the CDR3 is TGTGCCATCAAGATGGAGGTTGGGGACAATGAGCAGTTCTTC.

This chain uses TRBV5-4 with TRBJ2-4, with D possibly matching TRBD1 (5 bases). The germline V and J ends were trimmed by 1 base and 5 bases, with 13 bases remaining between them. This CDR3 is built from 15 residues. Germline CDR1 SGHNT, CDR2 YYREEE (reference sequence). In DNA, the CDR3 is TGTGCCAGCAGCTTGCCGGGCCAGGGTCAAAACATTCAGTACTTC. It yields the protein CASSLPGQGQNIQYF.

V usage is TRBV20-1 and J usage is TRBJ2-1, with 8 nucleotides matching TRBD2. J was trimmed by 0 bases and V by 3 bases; bases with no gene match: 16. The germline V gene has CDR1 DFQATT and CDR2 SNEGSKA (reference sequence). The CDR3 length is 19 residues. CDR3 loop: CSASPLFAGGGSSYNEQFF. DNA for the CDR3: TGCAGTGCTAGTCCCCTTTTTGCCGGCGGGGGGAGCTCCTACAATGAGCAGTTCTTC.

The chain uses TRBV3-1 (or the pseudogene TRBV3-2) and TRBJ2-5; 8 nucleotides agree with TRBD2. Per the germline V gene, CDR1 is LGHDT and CDR2 is YNNKEL (reference sequence). The CDR3 length is 15 residues. The junction had 11 bases not matched to a gene; V was cut back by 6 bases and J by 5 bases. The CDR3 nucleotides read TGTGCCAGCAGGCCGGCCGGGACTAGTCTGGAGACCCAGTACTTC. Protein: CASRPAGTSLETQYF.

The V gene is TRBV27, the J gene TRBJ1-6, with 9 bases matching TRBD1. There are 15 residues in the CDR3. Germline V lookup: CDR1 MNHEY, CDR2 SMNVEV (reference sequence). V shed 5 bases, J shed 5 bases, and the junction held 4 bases outside the gene matches. CDR3 DNA: TGTGCCAGCAGTCTAAGACAGGGGGATAATTCACCCCTCCACTTT. It translates to CASSLRQGDNSPLHF.

The chain carries TRBV4-1 and TRBJ1-5; D is undetermined. Germline values: CDR1 MGHRA, CDR2 YSYEKL. V was clipped by 1 base and J by 1 base, with 14 bases between them. The CDR3 length is 17 residues. CDR3 in amino acids: CASSQGDRTGSNQPQHF. The DNA of the CDR3 is TGCGCCAGCAGCCAAGGAGATCGGACTGGGAGCAATCAGCCCCAGCATTTT.

The gene calls are TRBV7-6 and TRBJ2-7; 11 positions match TRBD1. The CDR3 spans 15 residues. CDR1 is SGHVS, CDR2 FNYEAQ, per germline. Trimming removed 6 bases from V and 3 bases from J; junction bases left unmatched: 7. CDR3: CASRPGQGAYYEQYF. The CDR3 region has the DNA TGTGCCAGCAGACCAGGACAGGGGGCCTACTACGAGCAGTACTTC.

The rearrangement links TRBV6-2 or TRBV6-3 to TRBJ1-1; 7 nucleotides agree with TRBD1. The V segment lost 0 bases and the J segment 7 bases; nucleotides outside the gene matches: 5. The CDR3 length is 14 residues. From germline, CDR1 is MNHEY and CDR2 SVGEGT. CDR3 DNA sequence: TGTGCCAGCAGTTACTCAAGGGGGCCAAGTGAAGCTTTCTTT. As protein: CASSYSRGPSEAFF.

The CDR3 protein is CASSEGGPLHYEQYF. The CDR3, as DNA: TGTGCCAGCAGTGAAGGCGGGCCCCTGCACTACGAGCAGTACTTC. The chain uses TRBV2 and TRBJ2-7; tentatively, D is TRBD2 (5 bases). The CDR3 consists of 15 residues. Trimming shortened V by 1 base and J by 3 bases, and 13 bases separated the two germline ends. Germline assignment: CDR1 SNHLY and CDR2 FYNNEI.

V and J are TRBV28 and TRBJ2-7; 7 bases are a match to TRBD1. CDR1 and CDR2 from the germline V gene are MDHEN and SYDVKM. With 4 bases clipped from V and 6 bases from J, the junction kept 6 bases outside the gene matches. There are 13 residues in the CDR3. CDR3 amino acids: CASSWYRGGEQYF. In DNA form, the CDR3 reads TGTGCCAGCAGTTGGTACAGGGGCGGCGAGCAGTACTTC.

This clone was observed a handful of times. The chain recombines TRBV2 with TRBJ1-3; 8 nucleotides line up with TRBD1. V shed 6 bases and J 3 bases; nucleotides not matched to a gene: 4. Per germline, CDR1 SNHLY and CDR2 FYNNEI. The CDR3 covers 14 residues. CDR3 sequence (DNA): TGTGCCAGCAGGACGGACAGGGTTGGAAACACCATATATTTT. Translating it yields CASRTDRVGNTIYF.

The V gene is TRBV27, the J gene TRBJ1-1, with D perhaps matching TRBD1 (5 bases). CDR3 length equals 15 residues. The germline V gene encodes CDR1 MNHEY and CDR2 SMNVEV (reference sequence). V dropped 4 bases and J dropped 6 bases, with 18 bases sitting between them. The CDR3 is CASSSLGGMDPEAFF. The CDR3 DNA is TGTGCCAGCAGTTCCTTGGGGGGTATGGACCCTGAAGCTTTCTTT.

The gene calls are TRBV25-1 and TRBJ2-2, with 9 nucleotides matching TRBD1. V dropped 4 bases and J dropped 5; count of bases not matched to a gene: 5. Germline CDR1 and CDR2: MGHDK and SYGVNS. The CDR3 covers 15 residues. The CDR3 here is CASSGGTGKTGELFF. CDR3 nucleotides: TGTGCCAGCAGTGGGGGGACAGGGAAAACCGGGGAGCTGTTTTTT. Using reference TRBV25-1 and TRBJ2-2 for the parts outside the CDR3, the full variable domain is EADIYQTPRYLVIGTGKKITLECSQTMGHDKMYWYQQDPGMELHLIHYSYGVNSTEKGDLSSESTVSRIRTEHFPLTLESARPSHTSQYLCASSGGTGKTGELFFGEGSRLTVL.

The rearrangement joins TRBV3-1 (or the pseudogene TRBV3-2) to TRBJ2-7, with D perhaps matching TRBD2 (6 bases). This CDR3 comprises 14 residues. CDR1 LGHDT and CDR2 YNNKEL come from the germline V gene (reference sequence). V lost 4 bases to trimming and J lost 3 bases, with 13 bases between them. The DNA of the CDR3 is TGTGCCAGCAGCCCTGTTCCCGGGGGCTACGAGCAGTACTTC. Translation gives CASSPVPGGYEQYF.

The genes are TRBV12-3 or TRBV12-4 and TRBJ1-2; D is uncertain. This CDR3 has 11 residues. V dropped 2 bases and J dropped 7 bases, with 5 bases sitting between them. In nucleotides, the CDR3 is TGTGCCAGCAGTTTATCAGTTGGCTACACCTTC. This sequence encodes CASSLSVGYTF.

This clone was counted a single time. The CDR3 reads CASSRGGANTEAFF. CDR3 DNA: TGTGCCAGCAGTAGGGGGGGAGCCAACACTGAAGCTTTCTTT. The chain combines TRBV2 with TRBJ1-1; D possibly corresponds to TRBD1 (6 bases). Germline CDR1 reads SNHLY; CDR2 reads FYNNEI. The V end was cut by 5 bases, the J end by 2 bases, with 12 bases between. CDR3 size: 14 residues.

The chain joins TRBV10-3 to TRBJ2-1, with a possible D match to TRBD2 (6 bases). The V gene's germline CDR1 is ENHRY and CDR2 SYGVKD. The CDR3 is made up of 15 amino acids. The V end was cut by 0 bases, the J end by 1 base, with 7 bases between. The CDR3 DNA sequence: TGTGCCATCAGTGAGTCCCGGGAGTCCTACAATGAGCAGTTCTTC. Its protein is CAISESRESYNEQFF.

V is TRBV29-1 and J is TRBJ2-2, with D perhaps matching TRBD2 (7 bases). V lost 2 bases and J 0 bases, leaving 13 bases between the germline ends. The CDR3 runs 16 residues. CDR1 and CDR2 from the germline V gene are SQVTM and ANQGSEA. CDR3 amino acids: CSVETRGASNTGELFF. DNA for the CDR3: TGCAGCGTTGAAACCCGGGGGGCATCGAACACCGGGGAGCTGTTTTTT.

J is TRBJ1-4 and V is TRBV16; D remains ambiguous. Between the trimmed V and J ends, which lost 4 bases and 4 bases, there was a span of 10 bases. The CDR3 runs to 14 residues. Germline-derived CDR1 and CDR2 are KGHSY and FQNENV. The CDR3 protein is CASSLQHSNEKLFF. The CDR3 DNA reads as TGTGCCAGCAGCCTTCAACACAGTAATGAAAAACTGTTTTTT. The complete variable domain, with remaining parts taken from reference TRBV16 and TRBJ1-4, reads GEEVAQTPKHLVRGEGQKAKLYCAPIKGHSYVFWYQQVLKNEFKFLISFQNENVFDETGMPKERFSAKCLPNSPCSLEIQATKLEDSAVYFCASSLQHSNEKLFFGSGTQLSVL.

The chain combines TRBV5-5 with TRBJ2-7, with TRBD2 as a possible D gene (7 bases). V was pared by 2 bases and J by 6 bases, with 15 bases between. The V gene's germline CDR1 is SGHKS and CDR2 YYEKEE (reference sequence). CDR3 size: 14 residues. CDR3 sequence reads: CASSFVGGAGEQYF. DNA for the CDR3: TGTGCCAGCAGCTTCGTGGGGGGGGCTGGCGAGCAGTACTTC.

The rearrangement uses TRBV5-1 and TRBJ1-6; D possibly corresponds to TRBD1 (6 bases). Germline assignment: CDR1 SGHRS and CDR2 YFSETQ. The CDR3 has 15 amino acids. The germline V and J ends were trimmed by 0 bases and 4 bases, with 8 bases remaining between them. The CDR3 bases are TGCGCCAGCAGCTTGGACAGGGCGTATAATTCACCCCTCCACTTT. This codes for CASSLDRAYNSPLHF.

The chain employs TRBV7-9 and TRBJ2-6; D is ambiguous. V lost 4 bases, J lost 1 base, and 8 bases lay in between. Germline V gene sequence: CDR1 SEHNR, CDR2 FQNEAQ (reference sequence). CDR3 size: 15 residues. The DNA of the CDR3 is TGTGCCAGCAGCTCAACCGAGTCTGGGGCCAACGTCCTGACTTTC. It specifies CASSSTESGANVLTF.

The chain is built from TRBV4-1 and TRBJ2-1; the D gene is possibly TRBD2 (5 bases). Trimming took 1 base from V and 10 from J, leaving 8 bases between them. The CDR3 runs to 12 residues. Looked up from germline, CDR1 is MGHRA and CDR2 is YSYEKL. CDR3 loop: CASSQGPGEQFF. The CDR3 nucleotides are TGCGCCAGCAGCCAAGGTCCGGGGGAGCAGTTCTTC.

The chain links TRBV28 to TRBJ1-5; possibly TRBD1 for D (6 bases). V lost 6 bases and J lost 3, with 12 bases in between. In germline, CDR1 is MDHEN, CDR2 SYDVKM. The CDR3 loop spans 14 amino acids. This CDR3 is CASSLTGLNQPQHF. The CDR3 nucleotides are TGTGCCAGCAGCCTTACAGGGCTCAATCAGCCCCAGCATTTT.

V gene TRBV27 combines with J gene TRBJ1-1; D might be TRBD1 (5 bases). The CDR3 extends over 13 amino acids. The V and J ends lost 6 bases and 4 bases respectively, with 12 bases between them. Germline values: CDR1 MNHEY, CDR2 SMNVEV (reference sequence). CDR3 region: CASSQWGITEAFF. The CDR3 region has the DNA TGTGCCAGCAGCCAATGGGGCATCACTGAAGCTTTCTTT.

The V gene is TRBV5-1, the J gene TRBJ1-6, with 12 bases aligning to TRBD1. The CDR3 spans 15 residues. Germline V CDR1 and CDR2: SGHRS, YFSETQ. V lost 6 bases to trimming and J lost 7 bases; unmatched junction nucleotides: 5. The CDR3: CASKKGQGANSPLHF. CDR3 nucleotide sequence: TGCGCCAGCAAAAAGGGACAGGGGGCGAATTCACCCCTCCACTTT.

This chain links TRBV27 with TRBJ2-3; D perhaps matches TRBD1 (5 bases). The V and J ends lost 6 bases and 0 bases respectively, with 13 bases between them. Germline V gene data show CDR1 as MNHEY and CDR2 as SMNVEV (reference sequence). This CDR3 is built from 15 residues. The CDR3 loop is CASSSPGRSTDTQYF. The CDR3 DNA follows: TGTGCCAGCAGCTCCCCAGGGCGGAGCACAGATACGCAGTATTTT.

This rearrangement joins TRBV6-2 or TRBV6-3 to TRBJ2-5; 13 bases match TRBD2. Trimming took 6 bases from V and 4 from J; bases not matched to a gene: 5. The CDR3 totals 15 residues. Germline V gene lookup returns CDR1 MNHEY and CDR2 SVGEGT. The CDR3 DNA is TGTGCCAGCAGCCCGGGACTAGCGGGAAGAGAGACCCAGTACTTC. Its protein is CASSPGLAGRETQYF.

The J gene is TRBJ2-3, the V gene TRBV6-2 or TRBV6-3, with 9 bases matching TRBD2. The V and J ends lost 4 bases and 2 bases, in that order; junction bases with no gene match: 7. Looked up from germline, CDR1 is MNHEY and CDR2 is SVGEGT. The CDR3 consists of 16 residues. CDR3 in amino acids: CASSSRVAGATDTQYF. The CDR3 DNA is TGTGCCAGCAGTTCCCGAGTAGCGGGGGCCACAGATACGCAGTATTTT.

The CDR3 region has the DNA TGTGCCAGCAGCGCCGGACAGGGACCTTCCTACGAGCAGTACTTC. It is translated as CASSAGQGPSYEQYF. The chain combines TRBV9 with TRBJ2-7; 8 nucleotides match TRBD1. This CDR3 has 15 residues. CDR1 SGDLS and CDR2 YYNGEE come from the germline V gene. V shed 3 bases, J shed 1 base, and the junction held 6 bases outside the gene matches.